Presented here are 10 T cell receptor beta chains from one specimen sequenced in a study of neurological immune-mediated disorders. Each CDR3 protein gets one entry after TCRdb re-called the 5' RACE reads with MiXCR. The table shows roughly 60,000 distinct CDR3 sequences, with about 4% occurring only once. The source material was CD4+ T cells from blood. These receptors originate from a middle-aged woman with multiple sclerosis.

In its sample, this clonotype was seen many times. V is TRBV7-9 and J is TRBJ2-3; D unclear. The germline V and J ends were trimmed by 2 bases and 4 bases, with 4 bases remaining between them. The germline gives CDR1 SEHNR, CDR2 FQNEAQ (reference sequence). The CDR3 runs to 12 residues. The CDR3 DNA sequence: TGTGCCAGCAGCTTACTCTCAGATACGCAGTATTTT. Translation gives CASSLLSDTQYF.

This clonotype was picked up many times. The CDR3 nucleotides are TGCGCCAGCAGTTTTGGCAGGGGACTGAACACTGAAGCTTTCTTT. It specifies CASSFGRGLNTEAFF. The chain couples TRBV5-1 to TRBJ1-1; a weak D match, TRBD1 (6 bases). The V end lost 5 bases, the J end lost 0 bases, and 14 bases lay between the germline ends. Germline V gene lookup returns CDR1 SGHRS and CDR2 YFSETQ. The CDR3 is 15 amino acids.

In this sample, this clonotype turned up many times. The chain employs TRBV3-1 and TRBJ2-3, with D hard to call. Germline values: CDR1 LGHDT, CDR2 YNNKEL (reference sequence). V lost 2 bases and J lost 1, with 10 bases in between. The CDR3 loop spans 15 amino acids. CDR3 bases: TGTGCCAGCAGCCAACGTGGCGTCGGCACAGATACGCAGTATTTT. The encoded protein is CASSQRGVGTDTQYF.

This clonotype was counted many times. V gene TRBV6-6 combines with J gene TRBJ2-7, with a weak D call TRBD2 (5 bases). Germline V CDR1 and CDR2: MNHNY, SVGAGI (reference sequence). Trimming cost V 0 bases and J 6 bases, with 9 bases left between them. The CDR3 totals 13 residues. CDR3 sequence: CASSYSGRGEQYF. The CDR3 bases are TGTGCCAGCAGTTACTCTGGTCGGGGCGAGCAGTACTTC.

This clonotype was found many times. The chain uses TRBV7-3 and TRBJ2-1; TRBD2 matches 10 bases. J gave up 3 bases and V 4 bases, and 3 bases lay outside the gene matches. The CDR3 loop spans 15 amino acids. CDR1 and CDR2 (germline): SGHTA, FQGTGA. Here the CDR3 DNA reads TGTGCCAGCAGCTACAGCGGGGGGGACTACAATGAGCAGTTCTTC. Translating gives CASSYSGGDYNEQFF.

The table lists this clonotype with many counts. The rearrangement joins TRBV10-1 to TRBJ2-1; 9 bases are shared with TRBD2. After removal of 0 bases from V and 9 bases from J, the junction contained 6 bases not matched to a gene. The CDR3 is 15 residues long. Looked up from germline, CDR1 is WNHNN and CDR2 is SYGVQD (reference sequence). The CDR3 DNA is TGCGCCAGCAGTGAGTCCCGCGGGGGGGTCGGTGAGCAGTTCTTC. Its protein product is CASSESRGGVGEQFF.

The sample holds many counts of this clonotype. This sequence joins TRBV7-9 and TRBJ2-3; 8 nucleotides agree with TRBD2. The CDR3 totals 14 residues. Trimming removed 5 bases from V and 6 bases from J; junction bases left unmatched: 7. Germline CDR1 is SEHNR and CDR2 is FQNEAQ (reference sequence). The CDR3 DNA is TGTGCCAGCAGCCGAGGACTAGCTGCGGATACGCAGTATTTT. Translation: CASSRGLAADTQYF.

This clonotype was seen at least ten times. V and J are TRBV24-1 and TRBJ1-2; a possible D gene is TRBD1 (5 bases). The germline V gene has CDR1 KGHDR and CDR2 SFDVKD. The CDR3 has 13 residues. Trimming pared 3 bases from V and 7 bases from J, leaving 11 bases between. The CDR3 spells CATSDHQGRGYTF. DNA of the CDR3: TGTGCCACCAGTGATCATCAGGGTCGTGGCTACACCTTC.

In this sample, this clonotype turned up many times. CDR3 region: CASSVGGSSPDGYTF. The DNA for the CDR3 is TGTGCCAGCAGCGTAGGAGGGAGCTCCCCTGATGGCTACACCTTC. The V gene is TRBV9, the J gene TRBJ1-2; D unclear. The CDR3 length is 15 residues. Trimming shortened V by 0 bases and J by 6 bases, and 15 bases separated the two germline ends. The germline V gene has CDR1 SGDLS and CDR2 YYNGEE. The full variable domain, in which reference TRBV9 and TRBJ1-2 provide the parts outside the CDR3, is DSGVTQTPKHLITATGQRVTLRCSPRSGDLSVYWYQQSLDQGLQFLIQYYNGEERAKGNILERFSAQQFPDLHSELNLSSLELGDSALYFCASSVGGSSPDGYTFGSGTRLTVV.

There are many counts of this clonotype. This chain links TRBV7-8 with TRBJ2-5, with a weak D call TRBD2 (6 bases). The V end was cut by 5 bases, the J end by 4 bases, with 11 bases between. This CDR3 region has 13 residues. Germline V CDR1 and CDR2: SGHVS, FQNEAQ. The CDR3 is CASSRGKGETQYF. In DNA, the CDR3 is TGTGCCAGCAGCCGGGGGAAGGGAGAGACCCAGTACTTC.